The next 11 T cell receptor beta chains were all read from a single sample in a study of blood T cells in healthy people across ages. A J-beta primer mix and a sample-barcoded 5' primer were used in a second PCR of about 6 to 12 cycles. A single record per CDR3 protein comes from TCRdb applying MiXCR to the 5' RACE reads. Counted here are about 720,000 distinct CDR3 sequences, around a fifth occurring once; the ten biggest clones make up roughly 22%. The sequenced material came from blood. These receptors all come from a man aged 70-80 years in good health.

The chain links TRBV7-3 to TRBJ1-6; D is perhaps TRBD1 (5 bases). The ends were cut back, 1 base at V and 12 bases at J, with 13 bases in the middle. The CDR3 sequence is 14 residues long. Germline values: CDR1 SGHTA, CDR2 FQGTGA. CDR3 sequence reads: CASSLNGAERPLHF. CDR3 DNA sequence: TGTGCCAGCAGCTTAAACGGGGCAGAGCGACCCCTCCACTTT.

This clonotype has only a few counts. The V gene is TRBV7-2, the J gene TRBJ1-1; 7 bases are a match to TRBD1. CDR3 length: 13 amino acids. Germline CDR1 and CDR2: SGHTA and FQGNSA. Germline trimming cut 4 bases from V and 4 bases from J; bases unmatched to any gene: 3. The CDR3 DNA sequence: TGTGCCAGCAGCTCGACAGGGTTCACTGAAGCTTTCTTT. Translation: CASSSTGFTEAFF.

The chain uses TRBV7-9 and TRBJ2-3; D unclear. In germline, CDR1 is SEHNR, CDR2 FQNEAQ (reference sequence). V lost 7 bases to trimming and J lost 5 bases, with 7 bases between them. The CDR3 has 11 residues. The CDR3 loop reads CASTSGDTQYF. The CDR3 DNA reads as TGTGCCAGCACCAGTGGAGATACGCAGTATTTT. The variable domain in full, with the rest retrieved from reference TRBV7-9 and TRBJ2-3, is DTGVSQNPRHKITKRGQNVTFRCDPISEHNRLYWYRQTLGQGPEFLTYFQNEAQLEKSRLLSDRFSAERPKGSFSTLEIQRTEQGDSAMYLCASTSGDTQYFGPGTRLTVL.

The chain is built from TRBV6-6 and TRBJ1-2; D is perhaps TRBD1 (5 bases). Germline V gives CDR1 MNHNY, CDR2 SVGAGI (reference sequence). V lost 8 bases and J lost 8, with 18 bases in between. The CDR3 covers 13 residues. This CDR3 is CASSEQTANGYTF. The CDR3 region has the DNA TGTGCCAGCTCGGAGCAGACAGCCAACGGCTACACCTTC.

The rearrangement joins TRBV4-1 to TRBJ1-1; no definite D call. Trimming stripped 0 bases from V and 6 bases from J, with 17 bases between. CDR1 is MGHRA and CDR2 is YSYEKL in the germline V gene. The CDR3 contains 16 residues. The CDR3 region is CASSQDRGGSRPEAFF. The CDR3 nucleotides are TGCGCCAGCAGCCAAGATCGGGGAGGTTCTCGACCTGAAGCTTTCTTT.

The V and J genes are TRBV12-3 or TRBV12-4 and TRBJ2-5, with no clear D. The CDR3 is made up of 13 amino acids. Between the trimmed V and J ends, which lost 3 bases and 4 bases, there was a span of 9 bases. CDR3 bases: TGTGCCAGCAGTTTTATACAAGGAGAGACCCAGTACTTC. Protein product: CASSFIQGETQYF.

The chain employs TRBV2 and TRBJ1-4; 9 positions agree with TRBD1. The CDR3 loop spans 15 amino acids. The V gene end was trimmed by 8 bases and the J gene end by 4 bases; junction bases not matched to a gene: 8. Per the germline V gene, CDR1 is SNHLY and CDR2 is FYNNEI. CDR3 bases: TGTGCCAGCCTCCCGGACAGGGGCGTTAATGAAAAACTGTTTTTT. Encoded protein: CASLPDRGVNEKLFF.

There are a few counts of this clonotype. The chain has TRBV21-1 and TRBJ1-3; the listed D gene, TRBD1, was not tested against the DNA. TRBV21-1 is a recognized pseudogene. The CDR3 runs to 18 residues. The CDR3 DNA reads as TGTGCCAGCAACCCTTCCGGGACAGGGATAATCTCTGGAAACACCATATATTTT. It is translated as CASNPSGTGIISGNTIYF.

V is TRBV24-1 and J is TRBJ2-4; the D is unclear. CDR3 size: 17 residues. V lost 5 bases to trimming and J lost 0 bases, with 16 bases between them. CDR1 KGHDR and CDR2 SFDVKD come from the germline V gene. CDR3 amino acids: CATSVPLAELAKNIQYF. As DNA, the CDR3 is TGTGCCACCAGTGTTCCGCTGGCGGAGTTAGCCAAAAACATTCAGTACTTC.

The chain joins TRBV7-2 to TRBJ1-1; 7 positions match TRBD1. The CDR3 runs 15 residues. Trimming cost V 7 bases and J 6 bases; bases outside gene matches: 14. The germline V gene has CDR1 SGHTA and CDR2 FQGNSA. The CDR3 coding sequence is TGTGCCAGCACTCTAGGGGGCTCTTATCCTGCTGAAGCTTTCTTT. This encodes CASTLGGSYPAEAFF.

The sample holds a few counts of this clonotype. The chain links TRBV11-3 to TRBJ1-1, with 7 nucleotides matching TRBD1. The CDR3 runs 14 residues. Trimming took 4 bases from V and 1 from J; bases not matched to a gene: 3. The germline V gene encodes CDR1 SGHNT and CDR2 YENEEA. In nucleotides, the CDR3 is TGTGCCAGCAGCTGGGACAGCCAGAACACTGAAGCTTTCTTT. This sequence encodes CASSWDSQNTEAFF.